These 19 T cell receptor beta chains came from one sample sequenced in a study of T cell repertoires in cytomegalovirus infection. One entry per CDR3 protein, called by TCRdb with MiXCR from the reads. The table lists some 400,000 distinct CDR3 sequences, over 15% of them singletons. Sequencing input: PBMCs. The receptors stem from a human donor in good health (CMV status not recorded). Some clones in this sample may be carry-over from other donors' samples.

Ten or more counts support this clonotype. The rearrangement links TRBV7-8 to TRBJ2-5; 9 bases match TRBD1. The CDR3 runs 16 residues. V gave up 5 bases and J gave up 5 bases; unmatched junction bases: 12. Germline V gives CDR1 SGHVS, CDR2 FQNEAQ. The CDR3: CASSPNTVGQGETQYF. The CDR3 DNA reads as TGTGCCAGCAGCCCGAACACCGTGGGACAGGGTGAGACCCAGTACTTC.

This clonotype showed up just a few times. V is TRBV27 and J is TRBJ2-1; no reliable D call. Germline values: CDR1 MNHEY, CDR2 SMNVEV (reference sequence). Trimming removed 5 bases from V and 6 bases from J, with 8 bases in between. CDR3 length: 12 amino acids. CDR3 sequence reads: CASSRKGNEQFF. The CDR3 region has the DNA TGTGCCAGCAGTAGGAAGGGCAATGAGCAGTTCTTC.

Here the CDR3 reads CASSYLTNTGELFF. The CDR3 nucleotides read TGTGCCAGCAGTTACCTCACGAACACCGGGGAGCTGTTTTTT. The genes are TRBV7-9 and TRBJ2-2; D uncertain. CDR1 and CDR2 from the germline V gene are SEHNR and FQNEAQ (reference sequence). V lost 6 bases, J lost 0 bases, and 8 bases lay in between. The CDR3 has 14 amino acids.

Ten or more counts support this clonotype. The chain is built from TRBV12-3 or TRBV12-4 and TRBJ1-2; possibly TRBD1 for D (5 bases). The CDR3 covers 13 residues. The germline V and J ends were trimmed by 6 bases and 4 bases, with 12 bases remaining between them. DNA of the CDR3: TGTGCCAGCAGCCTCTTACAGGCCTATGGCTACACCTTC. This encodes CASSLLQAYGYTF.

This clonotype has at least ten counts. J is TRBJ1-1 and V is TRBV11-2; 7 positions match TRBD1. CDR1 SGHAT and CDR2 FQNNGV come from the germline V gene. The CDR3 spans 16 residues. V lost 0 bases, J lost 3 bases, and 7 bases stayed unmatched. In nucleotides, the CDR3 is TGTGCCAGCAGCTTAGATCCGAGGGGGCAGTACACTGAAGCTTTCTTT. Its protein is CASSLDPRGQYTEAFF.

This clonotype occurred a few times. This chain's CDR3 is CASSTRRGSDEQFF. The CDR3 region has the DNA TGTGCCAGCAGTACCCGCCGGGGCTCGGATGAGCAGTTCTTC. V and J are TRBV28 and TRBJ2-1; D tentatively reads TRBD1 or TRBD2 (5 bases each). The CDR3 is made up of 14 amino acids. V gave up 5 bases and J gave up 8 bases, with 16 bases separating them. CDR1 and CDR2 from the germline V gene are MDHEN and SYDVKM.

The chain combines TRBV19 with TRBJ1-5, with 8 nucleotides matching TRBD1. CDR3 length: 14 residues. J gave up 7 bases and V 3 bases, and 5 bases lay outside the gene matches. The germline CDR1 and CDR2 sequences are LNHDA and SQIVND (reference sequence). The CDR3 nucleotides read TGTGCCAGTAGTATCCCGGACAGGGAGCAGCCCCAGCATTTT. Translated: CASSIPDREQPQHF.

The rearrangement links TRBV20-1 to TRBJ2-7; TRBD2 matches 14 bases. The germline V gene encodes CDR1 DFQATT and CDR2 SNEGSKA (reference sequence). V lost 3 bases to trimming and J lost 5 bases; unmatched junction nucleotides: 9. The CDR3 has 16 amino acids. CDR3 sequence reads: CSASPGTSGSGNEQYF. As DNA, the CDR3 is TGCAGTGCTAGCCCCGGGACTAGCGGGAGCGGAAACGAGCAGTACTTC.

Written as DNA, the CDR3 is TGCAGTGCTAGCGGGAACACCGGGGAGCTGTTTTTT. This sequence encodes CSASGNTGELFF. The rearrangement joins TRBV20-1 to TRBJ2-2; D unresolved. Per the germline V gene, CDR1 is DFQATT and CDR2 is SNEGSKA (reference sequence). The CDR3 runs 12 residues. Trimming removed 3 bases at V and 1 base at J, with 3 bases between.

The sample holds a few counts of this clonotype. This rearrangement joins TRBV10-3 to TRBJ1-3; D is ambiguous. Trimming cost V 3 bases and J 0 bases, with 6 bases left between them. CDR3 length equals 14 residues. In germline, CDR1 is ENHRY, CDR2 SYGVKD. CDR3 loop: CAISDRNSGNTIYF. The CDR3 DNA is TGTGCCATCAGTGACAGGAACTCTGGAAACACCATATATTTT.

With regard to this clonotype: A read error is possible here, since a much larger clone lies one base away. The chain links TRBV12-3 or TRBV12-4 to TRBJ2-6, with 11 nucleotides matching TRBD1. This CDR3 contains 18 residues. The CDR3 loop is CAGSPRTGGLSGANVLTF. CDR3 sequence (DNA): TGTGCCGGCAGTCCGCGGACAGGGGGCCTCTCTGGGGCCAACGTCCTGACTTTC.

This clonotype has only a few counts. The chain is built from TRBV2 and TRBJ2-5; no reliable D call. This CDR3 region has 14 residues. Trimming cost V 8 bases and J 1 base, with 14 bases left between them. Looked up from germline, CDR1 is SNHLY and CDR2 is FYNNEI. The CDR3 region is CASQKNRAQETQYF. Here the CDR3 DNA reads TGTGCCAGCCAAAAAAACCGGGCCCAAGAGACCCAGTACTTC.

This clonotype has just a few counts. This CDR3 reads CASSDSGQGAQYF. In DNA, the CDR3 is TGTGCCAGCAGTGATTCGGGACAAGGGGCCCAGTACTTC. V and J are TRBV2 and TRBJ2-5, with D possibly being TRBD1 (6 bases). The CDR3 has 13 residues. From germline, CDR1 is SNHLY and CDR2 FYNNEI. Trimming took off 3 bases at V and 9 bases at J, with 14 bases between the two ends.

The chain joins TRBV6-4 to TRBJ1-2, with unresolved D. CDR3 size: 15 residues. Germline CDR1 reads MRHNA; CDR2 reads SNTAGT. Trimming shortened V by 4 bases and J by 3 bases, and 15 bases separated the two germline ends. The CDR3 loop reads CASSVGPGAHYGYTF. CDR3 DNA: TGTGCCAGCAGTGTAGGTCCGGGCGCCCACTATGGCTACACCTTC.

This clonotype was recorded at least ten times. This chain connects TRBV6-2 or TRBV6-3 to TRBJ1-5; 9 nucleotides match TRBD1. Trimming took 4 bases from V and 4 from J; bases not matched to a gene: 2. Germline assignment: CDR1 MNHEY and CDR2 SVGEGT. The CDR3 has 14 residues. This chain's CDR3 is CASSWTGVNQPQHF. The CDR3 nucleotides are TGTGCCAGCAGTTGGACAGGGGTTAATCAGCCCCAGCATTTT.

This clonotype was recorded many times. This chain joins TRBV7-7 and TRBJ2-5, with 7 bases identical to TRBD2. Germline-derived CDR1 and CDR2 are SSHAT and FNYEAQ (reference sequence). Trimming removed 3 bases from V and 2 bases from J; junction bases left unmatched: 6. The CDR3 length is 15 residues. CDR3 amino acids: CASSFSAGQQETQYF. DNA for the CDR3: TGTGCCAGCAGCTTCTCAGCGGGGCAACAAGAGACCCAGTACTTC.

There are many counts of this clonotype. The chain employs TRBV11-2 and TRBJ2-7; TRBD1 agrees at 7 bases. The J segment lost 9 bases and the V segment lost 0 bases, leaving 5 bases of the junction unmatched. In germline, CDR1 is SGHAT, CDR2 FQNNGV. There are 13 residues in the CDR3. This CDR3 reads CASSLDRGQVQYF. As DNA, the CDR3 is TGTGCCAGCAGCTTAGACCGCGGACAGGTGCAGTACTTC. The full variable domain, in which reference TRBV11-2 and TRBJ2-7 provide the parts outside the CDR3, is EAGVAQSPRYKIIEKRQSVAFWCNPISGHATLYWYQQILGQGPKLLIQFQNNGVVDDSQLPKDRFSAERLKGVDSTLKIQPAKLEDSAVYLCASSLDRGQVQYFGPGTRLTVT.

With regard to this clonotype: This clone may be a read error of a much larger clone one base away. The chain joins TRBV7-8 to TRBJ1-2; D gene unclear. Germline V gene lookup returns CDR1 SGHVS and CDR2 FQNEAQ. Trimming stripped 5 bases from V and 3 bases from J, with 10 bases between. The CDR3 runs 13 residues. CDR3 bases: TGTGCCAGCAGCCCCATCTCGGACTATGGCTACACCTTC. It codes for CASSPISDYGYTF.

Points on this clonotype: Possible read error: a much larger clone is one base away. V usage is TRBV29-1 and J usage is TRBJ1-2; D unclear. Germline assignment: CDR1 SQVTM and CDR2 ANQGSEA. The CDR3 covers 12 residues. CDR3: CSVDRLVVGYNF. The DNA for the CDR3 is TGCAGCGTTGATCGACTAGTTGTTGGCTACAACTTC.